Listed below are T cell receptor beta chains from one sample, sequenced in a study of cytomegalovirus exposure and HLA in healthy donors. The data were produced by immunoSEQ multiplex PCR, yet TCRdb's version contains in-frame clones alone and is incomplete. The data show roughly 180,000 clones, roughly 80% seen once. Sequencing input: PBMCs. The receptor source for this set is a middle-aged man in good health and CMV-seronegative. CDR3s include the opening cysteine and the closing phenylalanine or tryptophan. Each record gives: clone size, D gene, V gene, J gene, CDR3 protein, CDR3 DNA. D genes are given only for firm matches. Size values are once, few and many counts, or a class for expanded clones, and some rows have none.

>NA|TRBD2|TRBV7-8|TRBJ2-7
CASSLRLAGGPPKYF
TGTGCCAGCAGCTTGAGACTAGCGGGGGGGCCTCCGAAGTACTTC
>NA|NA|TRBV29-1|TRBJ1-2
CSVKTPQGLANYGYTF
TGCAGCGTTAAAACACCCCAGGGACTAGCTAACTATGGCTACACCTTC
>few|TRBD2|TRBV6-6|TRBJ2-5
CASSAHSGRETQYF
TGTGCCAGCAGTGCCCATAGCGGGAGGGAGACCCAGTACTTC
>NA|TRBD1|TRBV6-5|TRBJ2-7
CASSYMGQGAYEQYF
TGTGCCAGCAGTTATATGGGACAGGGGGCTTACGAGCAGTACTTC
>NA|NA|TRBV30|TRBJ1-4
CAWSVRASAATNEKLFF
TGTGCCTGGAGTGTAAGAGCCAGCGCTGCAACTAATGAAAAACTGTTTTTT
>NA|TRBD1|TRBV28|TRBJ1-2
CASSSFQGGTDGYTF
TGTGCCAGCAGTTCGTTCCAGGGGGGTACGGATGGCTACACCTTC
>NA|NA|TRBV2|TRBJ2-1
CASSWAGGEQFF
TGTGCCAGCAGTTGGGCCGGAGGTGAGCAGTTCTTC
>once|NA|TRBV5-6|TRBJ1-3
CASSWLGAGNTIYF
TGTGCCAGCAGCTGGTTAGGAGCTGGAAACACCATATATTTT
>NA|TRBD1|TRBV19|TRBJ1-6
CASSQSTGGISPLHF
TGTGCCAGTAGTCAATCAACAGGGGGCATATCACCCCTCCACTTT
>NA|TRBD2|TRBV7-2|TRBJ2-7
CASSLARAGAYEQYF
TGTGCCAGCAGCTTAGCGCGAGCGGGAGCCTACGAGCAGTACTTC
>NA|TRBD1|TRBV11-3|TRBJ1-4
CASSLERRQGCEKLFF
TGTGCCAGCAGCTTAGAACGGAGACAGGGGTGTGAAAAACTGTTTTTT
>NA|TRBD1|TRBV19|TRBJ2-3
CASSTGTGDTDTQYF
TGTGCCAGTAGCACCGGGACAGGGGACACAGATACGCAGTATTTT
>NA|NA|TRBV18|TRBJ2-3
CASSPPGQTPDTQYF
TGTGCCAGCTCACCACCCGGACAGACCCCGGATACGCAGTATTTT
>NA|NA|TRBV28|TRBJ2-7
CASRSTVPRSYEQYF
TGTGCCAGCAGGTCTACGGTACCCCGCTCCTACGAGCAGTACTTC
>NA|TRBD2|TRBV18|TRBJ2-1
CASSPSGGSYNEQFF
TGTGCCAGCTCACCATCGGGGGGCTCCTACAATGAGCAGTTCTTC
>NA|TRBD2|TRBV9|TRBJ2-1
CASSPRWSSGSYEQFF
TGTGCCAGCAGCCCCCGGTGGTCTAGCGGGAGTTATGAGCAGTTCTTC
>NA|TRBD1|TRBV27|TRBJ1-2
CASSLGTSRGYTF
TGTGCCAGCAGCCTCGGGACATCCAGGGGGTACACCTTC
>few|TRBD1|TRBV7-3|TRBJ2-7
CASSRDRKYEQYF
TGTGCCAGCAGCCGGGACAGAAAATACGAGCAGTACTTC
>NA|NA|TRBV28|TRBJ1-4
CASSTPGLPNEKLFF
TGTGCCAGCAGTACCCCGGGACTCCCTAATGAAAAACTGTTTTTT
>NA|NA|TRBV19|TRBJ1-6
CASSITASYNSPLHF
TGTGCCAGTAGTATTACAGCCTCCTATAATTCACCCCTCCACTTT
>NA|NA|TRBV30|TRBJ1-5
CAWSGQELFSNQPQHF
TGTGCCTGGAGTGGACAGGAACTTTTTAGCAATCAGCCCCAGCATTTT
>NA|NA|TRBV7-8|TRBJ2-3
CASSFELADTQYF
TGTGCCAGCAGCTTCGAGTTAGCAGATACGCAGTATTTT
>NA|NA|TRBV30|TRBJ1-4
CAYGRGEREKLFF
TGTGCTTATGGGCGGGGGGAGCGTGAAAAACTGTTTTTT
>NA|TRBD2|TRBV28|TRBJ2-3
CASSSPAGGAPTQYF
TGTGCCAGCAGTTCCCCAGCGGGGGGGGCCCCTACGCAGTATTTT
>NA|NA|TRBV7-9|TRBJ2-5
CASRQGAVRETQYF
TGTGCCAGCAGGCAAGGGGCCGTCAGGGAGACCCAGTACTTC
>NA|NA|TRBV27|TRBJ1-6
CASSPLPGSNSPLHF
TGTGCCAGCAGTCCACTACCGGGTTCCAATTCACCCCTCCACTTT
>NA|TRBD1|TRBV5-4|TRBJ1-3
CASSAQGRRNTIYF
TGTGCCAGCAGCGCACAGGGGAGGAGAAACACCATATATTTT